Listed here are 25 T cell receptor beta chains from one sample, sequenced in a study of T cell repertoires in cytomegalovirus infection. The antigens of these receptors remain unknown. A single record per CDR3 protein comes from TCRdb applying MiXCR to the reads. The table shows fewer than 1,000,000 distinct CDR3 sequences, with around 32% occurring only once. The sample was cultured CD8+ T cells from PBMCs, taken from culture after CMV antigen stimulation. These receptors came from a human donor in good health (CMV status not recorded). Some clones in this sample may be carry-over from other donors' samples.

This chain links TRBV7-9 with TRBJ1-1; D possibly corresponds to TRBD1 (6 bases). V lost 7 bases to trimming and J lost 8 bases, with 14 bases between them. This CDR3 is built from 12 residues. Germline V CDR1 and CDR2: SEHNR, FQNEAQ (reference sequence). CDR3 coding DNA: TGTGCCAGCACCGAGACGGGGGCCGAAGCTTTCTTT. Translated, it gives CASTETGAEAFF.

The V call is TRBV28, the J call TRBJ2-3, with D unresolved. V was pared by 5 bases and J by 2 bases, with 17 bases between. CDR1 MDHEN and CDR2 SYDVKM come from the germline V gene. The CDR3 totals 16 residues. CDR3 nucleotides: TGTGCCAGCAGTCCGGACGGTGATTCTTTCACAGATACGCAGTATTTT. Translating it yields CASSPDGDSFTDTQYF. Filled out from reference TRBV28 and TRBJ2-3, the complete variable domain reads DVKVTQSSRYLVKRTGEKVFLECVQDMDHENMFWYRQDPGLGLRLIYFSYDVKMKEKGDIPEGYSVSREKKERFSLILESASTNQTSMYLCASSPDGDSFTDTQYFGPGTRLTVL.

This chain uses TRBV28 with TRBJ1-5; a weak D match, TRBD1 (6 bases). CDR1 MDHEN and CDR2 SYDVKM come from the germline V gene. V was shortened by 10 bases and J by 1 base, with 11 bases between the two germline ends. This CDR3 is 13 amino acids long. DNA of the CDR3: TGTGCCATACAGGGTACGAGCAATCAGCCCCAGCATTTT. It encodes CAIQGTSNQPQHF.

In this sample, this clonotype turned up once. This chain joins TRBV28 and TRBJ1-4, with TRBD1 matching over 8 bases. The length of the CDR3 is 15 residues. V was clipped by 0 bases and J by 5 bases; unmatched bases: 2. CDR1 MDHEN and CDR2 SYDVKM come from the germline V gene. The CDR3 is CASSLWTGDNEKLFF. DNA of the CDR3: TGTGCCAGCAGTTTATGGACAGGGGACAATGAAAAACTGTTTTTT.

CDR3 in amino acids: CASRPLAGGQDTQYF. CDR3 in DNA: TGTGCCAGCAGACCCTTAGCGGGGGGGCAAGATACGCAGTATTTT. The chain combines TRBV27 with TRBJ2-3, with 11 bases matching TRBD2. The germline CDR1 and CDR2 sequences are MNHEY and SMNVEV (reference sequence). CDR3 length equals 15 residues. After removal of 6 bases from V and 5 bases from J, the junction contained 7 bases not matched to a gene.

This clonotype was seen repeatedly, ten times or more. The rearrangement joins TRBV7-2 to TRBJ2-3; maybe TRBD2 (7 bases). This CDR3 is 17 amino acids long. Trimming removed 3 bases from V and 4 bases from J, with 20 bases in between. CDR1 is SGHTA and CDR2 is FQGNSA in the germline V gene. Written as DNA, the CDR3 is TGTGCCAGCAGCTTCCGGGCGGGGGCGACCCCCCCAGATACGCAGTATTTT. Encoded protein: CASSFRAGATPPDTQYF.

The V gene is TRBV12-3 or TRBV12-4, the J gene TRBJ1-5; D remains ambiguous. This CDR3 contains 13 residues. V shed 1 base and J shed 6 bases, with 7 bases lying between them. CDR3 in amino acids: CASSLVVSQPQHF. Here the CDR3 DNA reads TGTGCCAGCAGTTTAGTCGTTAGTCAGCCCCAGCATTTT.

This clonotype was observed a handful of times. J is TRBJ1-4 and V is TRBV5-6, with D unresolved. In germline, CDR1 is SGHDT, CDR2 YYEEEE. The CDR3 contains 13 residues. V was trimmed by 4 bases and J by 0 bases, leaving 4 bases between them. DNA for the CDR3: TGTGCCAGCAGCGAATCAACTAATGAAAAACTGTTTTTT. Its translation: CASSESTNEKLFF.

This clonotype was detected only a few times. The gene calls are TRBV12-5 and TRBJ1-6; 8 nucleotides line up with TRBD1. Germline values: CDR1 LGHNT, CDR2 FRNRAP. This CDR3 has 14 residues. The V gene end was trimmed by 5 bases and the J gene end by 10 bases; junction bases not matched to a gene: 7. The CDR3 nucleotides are TGTGCTAGTGGTCATGGACAGGGTGGCTCACCCCTCCACTTT. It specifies CASGHGQGGSPLHF.

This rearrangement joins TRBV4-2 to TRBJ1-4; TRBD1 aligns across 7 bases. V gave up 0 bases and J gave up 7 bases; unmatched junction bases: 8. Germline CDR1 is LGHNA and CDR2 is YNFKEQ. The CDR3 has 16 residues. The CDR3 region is CASSQDFRGSGEKLFF. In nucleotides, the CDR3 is TGTGCCAGCAGCCAAGATTTCAGGGGGTCAGGTGAAAAACTGTTTTTT.

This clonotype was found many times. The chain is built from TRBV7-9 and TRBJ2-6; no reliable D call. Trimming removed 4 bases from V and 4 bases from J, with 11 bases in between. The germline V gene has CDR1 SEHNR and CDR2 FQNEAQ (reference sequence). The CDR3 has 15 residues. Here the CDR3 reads CASSSLFLGANVLTF. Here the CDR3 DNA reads TGTGCCAGCAGCTCCCTGTTTTTGGGGGCCAACGTCCTGACTTTC. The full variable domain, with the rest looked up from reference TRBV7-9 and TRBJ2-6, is DTGVSQNPRHKITKRGQNVTFRCDPISEHNRLYWYRQTLGQGPEFLTYFQNEAQLEKSRLLSDRFSAERPKGSFSTLEIQRTEQGDSAMYLCASSSLFLGANVLTFGAGSRLTVL.

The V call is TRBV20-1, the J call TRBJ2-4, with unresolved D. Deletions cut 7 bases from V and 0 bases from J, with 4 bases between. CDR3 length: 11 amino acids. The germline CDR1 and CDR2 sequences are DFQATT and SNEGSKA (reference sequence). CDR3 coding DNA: TGCAGTGGCCTAGCCAAAAACATTCAGTACTTC. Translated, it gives CSGLAKNIQYF.

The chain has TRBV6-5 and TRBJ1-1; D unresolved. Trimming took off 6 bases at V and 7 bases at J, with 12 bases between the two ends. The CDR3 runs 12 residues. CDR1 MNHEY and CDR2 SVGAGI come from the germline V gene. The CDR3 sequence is CASRGGAFEAFF. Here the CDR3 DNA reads TGTGCCAGCAGAGGAGGAGCATTTGAAGCTTTCTTT.

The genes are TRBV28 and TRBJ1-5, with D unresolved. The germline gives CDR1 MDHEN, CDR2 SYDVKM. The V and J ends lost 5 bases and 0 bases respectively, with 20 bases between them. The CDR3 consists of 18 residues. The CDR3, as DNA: TGTGCCAGCAGTCGGTTGGACCCATATCTCCATAGCAATCAGCCCCAGCATTTT. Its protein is CASSRLDPYLHSNQPQHF.

CDR3: CSVPRQGGQYF. In nucleotides, the CDR3 is TGCAGCGTTCCCCGACAGGGCGGGCAGTACTTC. The rearrangement links TRBV29-1 to TRBJ2-7, with 7 positions matching TRBD1. From germline, CDR1 is SQVTM and CDR2 ANQGSEA. The CDR3 runs 11 residues. V was pared by 5 bases and J by 9 bases, with 7 bases of the junction left unmatched.

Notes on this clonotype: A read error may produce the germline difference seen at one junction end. The CDR3 DNA reads TGTGCCGGCAGCCTGACAGGGGGCGAGGCTGGAGCTTTCTTT. The encoded protein is CAGSLTGGEAGAFF. The chain couples TRBV5-4 to TRBJ1-1, with 10 bases lining up with TRBD1. The length of the CDR3 is 14 residues. Germline V gene lookup returns CDR1 SGHNT and CDR2 YYREEE (reference sequence).

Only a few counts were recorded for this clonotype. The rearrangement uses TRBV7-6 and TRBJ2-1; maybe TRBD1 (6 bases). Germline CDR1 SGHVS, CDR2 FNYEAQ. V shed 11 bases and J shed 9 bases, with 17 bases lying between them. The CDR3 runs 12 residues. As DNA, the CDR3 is TGTGCCGGGGGCATCACGGTGGGTGAGCAGTTCTTC. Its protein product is CAGGITVGEQFF. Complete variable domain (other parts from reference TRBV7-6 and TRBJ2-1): GAGVSQSPRYKVTKRGQDVALRCDPISGHVSLYWYRQALGQGPEFLTYFNYEAQQDKSGLPNDRFSAERPEGSISTLTIQRTEQRDSAMYRCAGGITVGEQFFGPGTRLTVL.

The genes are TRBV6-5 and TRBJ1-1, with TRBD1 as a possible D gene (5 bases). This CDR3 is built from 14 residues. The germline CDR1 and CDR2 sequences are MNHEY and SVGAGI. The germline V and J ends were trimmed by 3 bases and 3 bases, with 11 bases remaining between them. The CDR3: CASSYTGGDTEAFF. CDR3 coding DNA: TGTGCCAGCAGTTATACCGGGGGAGACACTGAAGCTTTCTTT.

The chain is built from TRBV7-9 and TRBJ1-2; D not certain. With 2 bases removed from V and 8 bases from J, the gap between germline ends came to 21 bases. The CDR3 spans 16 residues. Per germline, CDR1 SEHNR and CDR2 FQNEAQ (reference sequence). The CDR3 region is CASSLIGANLDRGYTF. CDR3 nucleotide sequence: TGTGCCAGCAGCTTAATCGGCGCAAACCTTGATCGGGGCTACACCTTC.

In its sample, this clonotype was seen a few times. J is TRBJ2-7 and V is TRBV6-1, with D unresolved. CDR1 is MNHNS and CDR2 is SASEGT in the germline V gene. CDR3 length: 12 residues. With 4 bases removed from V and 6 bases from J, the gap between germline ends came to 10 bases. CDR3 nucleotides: TGTGCCAGCAGTGGGGGAATCGCCGAGCAGTACGTC. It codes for CASSGGIAEQYV.

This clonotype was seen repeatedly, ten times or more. The DNA for the CDR3 is TGTGCCAGCAGCCAGACTAGCGGGGGATCCCAAGAGACCCAGTACTTC. Its protein product is CASSQTSGGSQETQYF. The chain combines TRBV7-6 with TRBJ2-5; 12 nucleotides line up with TRBD2. This CDR3 comprises 16 residues. Germline CDR1 is SGHVS and CDR2 is FNYEAQ. V dropped 5 bases and J dropped 1; count of bases not matched to a gene: 5.

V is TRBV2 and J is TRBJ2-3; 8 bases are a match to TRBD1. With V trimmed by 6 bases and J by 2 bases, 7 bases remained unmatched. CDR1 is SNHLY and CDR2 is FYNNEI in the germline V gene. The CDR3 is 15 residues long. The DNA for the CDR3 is TGTGCCAGCAGCGGGACAGGCGAGTCCACAGATACGCAGTATTTT. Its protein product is CASSGTGESTDTQYF.

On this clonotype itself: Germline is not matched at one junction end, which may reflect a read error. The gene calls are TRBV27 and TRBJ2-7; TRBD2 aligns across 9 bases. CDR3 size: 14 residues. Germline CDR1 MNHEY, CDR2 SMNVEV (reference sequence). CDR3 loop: CASSFLRTSDEEYF. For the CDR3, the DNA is TGTGCCAGCAGTTTTCTTAGGACTAGCGACGAGGAGTACTTC.

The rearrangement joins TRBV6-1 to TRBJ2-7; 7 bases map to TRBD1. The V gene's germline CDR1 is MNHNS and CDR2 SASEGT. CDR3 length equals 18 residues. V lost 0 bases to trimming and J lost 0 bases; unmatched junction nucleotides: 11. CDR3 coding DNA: TGTGCCAGCAGTGAAGCCCTGACAGGGTTGAAAAGCTCCTACGAGCAGTACGTC. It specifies CASSEALTGLKSSYEQYV.

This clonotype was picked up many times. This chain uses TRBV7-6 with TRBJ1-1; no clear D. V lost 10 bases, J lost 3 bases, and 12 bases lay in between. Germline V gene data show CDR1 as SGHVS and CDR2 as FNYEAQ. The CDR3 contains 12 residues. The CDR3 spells CATTHQDTEAFF. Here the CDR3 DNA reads TGTGCCACCACCCATCAGGACACTGAAGCTTTCTTT.